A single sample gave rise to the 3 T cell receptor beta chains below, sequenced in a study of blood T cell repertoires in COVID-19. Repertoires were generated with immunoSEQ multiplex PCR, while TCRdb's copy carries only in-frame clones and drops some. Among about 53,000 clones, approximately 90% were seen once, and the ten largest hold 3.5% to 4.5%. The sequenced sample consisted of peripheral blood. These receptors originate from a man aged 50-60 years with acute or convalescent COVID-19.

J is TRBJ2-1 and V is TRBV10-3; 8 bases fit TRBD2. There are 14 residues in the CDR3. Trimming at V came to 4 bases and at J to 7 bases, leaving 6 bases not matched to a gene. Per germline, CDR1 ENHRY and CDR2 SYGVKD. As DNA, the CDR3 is TGTGCCATCAGTGGAGCGGGAGCGGGAAATGAGCAGTTCTTC. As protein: CAISGAGAGNEQFF.

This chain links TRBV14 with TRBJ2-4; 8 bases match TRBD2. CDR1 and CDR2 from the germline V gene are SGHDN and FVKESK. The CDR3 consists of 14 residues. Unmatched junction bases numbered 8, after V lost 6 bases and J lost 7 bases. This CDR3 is CASSSPGRGNIQYF. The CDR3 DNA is TGTGCCAGCAGTTCCCCCGGGAGGGGGAACATTCAGTACTTC.

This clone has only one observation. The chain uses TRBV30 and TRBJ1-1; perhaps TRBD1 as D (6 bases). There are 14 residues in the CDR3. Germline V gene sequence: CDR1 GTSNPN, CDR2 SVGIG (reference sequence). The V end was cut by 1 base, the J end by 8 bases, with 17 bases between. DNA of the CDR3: TGTGCCTGGAGTGGAGTTCCGGCGGACAGAGAAGCTTTCTTT. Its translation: CAWSGVPADREAFF. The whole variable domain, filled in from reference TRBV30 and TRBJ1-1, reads SQTIHQWPATLVQPVGSPLSLECTVEGTSNPNLYWYRQAAGRGLQLLFYSVGIGQISSEVPQNLSASRPQDRQFILSSKKLLLSDSGFYLCAWSGVPADREAFFGQGTRLTVV.